This TCR beta chain comes out of a study of CD8+ T cells in alopecia areata. Germline CDR1 and CDR2: GTSNPN and SVGIG (reference sequence). The CDR3 spans 12 residues. The ends were cut back, 2 bases at V and 0 bases at J, with 2 bases in the middle. Extracted from the samples, RNA was reverse transcribed into cDNA to serve as the sequencing template. Libraries were prepared by immunoSEQ multiplex PCR; TCRdb keeps only in-frame clonotypes and omits some of them. The sample has around 110,000 clones, 84% seen once. The treatment was: oral pan-JAK inhibitor, 5-10 mg twice daily. From alopecia areata patients, lesional scalp punch biopsies and peripheral blood were collected.

V gene TRBV30 combines with J gene TRBJ1-5; the D is unclear. Sequenced material: CD8+ T cells sorted from blood, taken at week 24, from a patient treated with tofacitinib. The TCR comes from a human donor with alopecia areata. The CDR3 reads CAWSISNQPQHF. The CDR3 nucleotides read TGTGCCTGGAGTATTAGCAATCAGCCCCAGCATTTT.